A selection of T cell receptor beta chains follows, all from one sample in a study of control samples from healthy donors and cancer patients. TCRdb keeps only in-frame clones here, not all; method: immunoSEQ multiplex PCR. The sample lists about 95,000 clones; 70% to 90% were seen once. The sequencing input was blood. The receptors shown here come from a man aged 30 to 45 in good health. Both conserved end residues are part of each CDR3. Each record gives: J gene, V gene, D gene, clone size, CDR3 protein, CDR3 DNA. The D gene is left open where the match is weak. Clone size, where shown, is once, few, many, or a class for clones that have expanded.

TRBJ1-3	TRBV4-1	.	few	CASSQGGGMNTIYF	TGCGCCAGCAGCCAGGGGGGGGGAATGAACACCATATATTTT
TRBJ1-4	TRBV27	.	.	CASSYGFNEKLFF	TGTGCCAGCAGTTATGGTTTTAATGAAAAACTGTTTTTT
TRBJ1-6	TRBV7-8	.	.	CASSLVGVNSPLHF	TGTGCCAGCAGCTTAGTGGGGGTCAATTCACCCCTCCACTTT
TRBJ1-2	TRBV5-4	TRBD1	.	CASSDRAAGWGYTF	TGTGCCAGCTCGGACAGGGCAGCGGGTTGGGGCTACACCTTC
TRBJ2-1	TRBV24-1	.	.	CATPGRQYNEQFF	TGTGCCACCCCCGGGAGACAGTACAATGAGCAGTTCTTC
TRBJ2-3	TRBV6-4	TRBD2	once	CASSVYNPGLASDTQYF	TGTGCCAGCAGTGTCTATAATCCGGGACTAGCCTCAGATACGCAGTATTTT
TRBJ1-5	TRBV10-1	.	.	CASSESGREVNQPQHF	TGCGCCAGCAGTGAGAGTGGCAGGGAGGTCAATCAGCCCCAGCATTTT
TRBJ2-2	TRBV19	TRBD2	.	CASSQYSGGIPGELFF	TGTGCCAGTAGCCAATATAGCGGGGGGATTCCCGGGGAGCTGTTTTTT
TRBJ1-6	TRBV11-2	.	large	CASSLDLGSPLHF	TGTGCCAGCAGCTTAGATCTAGGTTCACCCCTCCACTTT
TRBJ2-7	TRBV28	.	.	CASRPTGRSSVFYEQYF	TGTGCCAGCAGACCAACGGGGCGCTCGAGTGTATTCTACGAGCAGTACTTC
TRBJ1-6	TRBV5-6	.	.	CASSLGISYNSPLHF	TGTGCCAGCAGCTTGGGAATCTCCTATAATTCACCCCTCCACTTT
TRBJ1-2	TRBV10-3	.	.	CAISESIGSYGYTF	TGTGCCATCAGTGAGTCGATAGGTAGCTATGGCTACACCTTC